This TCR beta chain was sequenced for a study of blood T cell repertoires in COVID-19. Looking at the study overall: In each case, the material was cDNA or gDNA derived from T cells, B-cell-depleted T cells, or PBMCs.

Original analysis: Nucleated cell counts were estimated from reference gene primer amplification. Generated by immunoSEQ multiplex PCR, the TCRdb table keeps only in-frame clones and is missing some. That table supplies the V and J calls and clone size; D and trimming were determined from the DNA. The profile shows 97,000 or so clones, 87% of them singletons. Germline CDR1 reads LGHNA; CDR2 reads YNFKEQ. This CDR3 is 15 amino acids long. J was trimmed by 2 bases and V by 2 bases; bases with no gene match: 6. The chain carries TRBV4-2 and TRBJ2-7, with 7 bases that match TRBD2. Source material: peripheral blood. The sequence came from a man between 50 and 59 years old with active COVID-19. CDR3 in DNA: TGTGCCAGCAGCCAACAAAGGGAGGGGCCCTACGAGCAGTACTTC. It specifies CASSQQREGPYEQYF.